These 23 T cell receptor beta chains share one sample of origin, sequenced in a study of blood T cell repertoires in COVID-19. TCRdb's copy holds only in-frame clones and misses some; the assay was immunoSEQ multiplex PCR. The sample includes 210,000 or so clones, 86% of them seen just once. Sequencing was carried out using peripheral blood. All receptors derive from a man over 45 with acute or convalescent COVID-19.

This clone showed up just once. The chain carries TRBV11-1 and TRBJ1-1, with TRBD1 as a possible D gene (5 bases). Per germline, CDR1 SGHAT and CDR2 FQDESV (reference sequence). The CDR3 is 14 amino acids. V was trimmed by 6 bases and J by 1 base, leaving 12 bases between them. The CDR3 region has the DNA TGTGCCAGCAGACTGGGACTGCCGAACACTGAAGCTTTCTTT. Its protein product is CASRLGLPNTEAFF.

The chain joins TRBV12-5 to TRBJ2-5; D might be TRBD1 (6 bases). The germline V gene encodes CDR1 LGHNT and CDR2 FRNRAP. CDR3 length: 12 amino acids. The V end lost 3 bases, the J end lost 14 bases, and 16 bases lay between the germline ends. The DNA of the CDR3 is TGTGCTAGTGGTTTTGGGGACACCGTAATATACTTC. It yields the protein CASGFGDTVIYF.

The rearrangement links TRBV27 to TRBJ1-5; no clear D. Trimming took 8 bases from V and 2 from J, leaving 10 bases between them. This CDR3 has 13 residues. Germline V gene data show CDR1 as MNHEY and CDR2 as SMNVEV (reference sequence). The CDR3 here is CASSQWGNQPQHF. CDR3 DNA: TGTGCCAGCTCACAGTGGGGCAATCAGCCCCAGCATTTT.

This sequence joins TRBV10-2 and TRBJ1-1, with D unclear. The CDR3 extends over 18 amino acids. The V gene lost 3 bases and the J gene lost 0 bases, with 20 bases spanning the gap. Germline assignment: CDR1 WSHSY and CDR2 SAAADI. CDR3 sequence: CASSDGFSMVGVNTEAFF. DNA of the CDR3: TGCGCCAGCAGTGACGGGTTTAGTATGGTCGGGGTGAACACTGAAGCTTTCTTT.

The chain couples TRBV27 to TRBJ2-7; TRBD2 aligns across 8 bases. J lost 2 bases, V lost 6 bases, and 6 bases had no gene match. CDR1 is MNHEY, CDR2 SMNVEV, per germline (reference sequence). There are 14 residues in the CDR3. The CDR3 sequence: CASSRGGRTYEQYF. Here the CDR3 DNA reads TGTGCCAGCAGCCGGGGGGGCAGGACCTACGAGCAGTACTTC.

V is TRBV19 and J is TRBJ1-1, with 7 bases aligning to TRBD1. Germline CDR1 LNHDA, CDR2 SQIVND (reference sequence). The CDR3 extends over 13 amino acids. V dropped 5 bases and J dropped 10; count of bases not matched to a gene: 10. CDR3 residues: CASSPFDRAGAFF. CDR3 coding DNA: TGTGCCAGTAGTCCTTTCGACAGGGCTGGAGCTTTCTTT.

This CDR3 is CASSIGTGNYGYTF. DNA of the CDR3: TGTGCCAGCAGCATCGGGACAGGGAACTATGGCTACACCTTC. V and J are TRBV7-2 and TRBJ1-2, with TRBD1 matching 9 bases. Germline CDR1 SGHTA, CDR2 FQGNSA. Germline trimming cut 5 bases from V and 2 bases from J; bases unmatched to any gene: 3. The CDR3 length is 14 residues.

The rearrangement joins TRBV29-1 to TRBJ2-3, with 13 bases fitting TRBD2. The CDR3 totals 15 residues. V lost 0 bases and J lost 8; bases outside the gene matches: 5. CDR1 is SQVTM and CDR2 is ANQGSEA in the germline V gene. CDR3 sequence reads: CSVEERLAGGGTQYF. The DNA of the CDR3 is TGCAGCGTTGAAGAGCGACTAGCGGGGGGCGGTACGCAGTATTTT.

This clone turned up a few times. This chain links TRBV4-1 with TRBJ2-1; weak D call: TRBD1 (5 bases). The V gene lost 2 bases and the J gene lost 0 bases, with 11 bases spanning the gap. Germline V CDR1 and CDR2: MGHRA, YSYEKL. The CDR3 spans 16 residues. The CDR3: CASSQSTGRSYNEQFF. Written as DNA, the CDR3 is TGCGCCAGCAGCCAATCAACAGGTCGCTCCTACAATGAGCAGTTCTTC.

This sequence joins TRBV6-5 and TRBJ1-5; TRBD1 matches 10 bases. CDR1 is MNHEY and CDR2 is SVGAGI in the germline V gene. The CDR3 runs to 15 residues. With 6 bases clipped from V and 0 bases from J, the junction kept 2 bases outside the gene matches. The CDR3 region has the DNA TGTGCCAGCAGCCGGACAGGGGGTAGCAATCAGCCCCAGCATTTT. Amino acids: CASSRTGGSNQPQHF.

The V gene is TRBV4-2, the J gene TRBJ1-6; 9 nucleotides line up with TRBD1. This CDR3 region has 15 residues. Germline assignment: CDR1 LGHNA and CDR2 YNFKEQ. V lost 1 base and J lost 7; bases outside the gene matches: 2. The CDR3 DNA sequence: TGTGCCAGCAGCCAAGGAGGGACAGGGAATTCACCCCTCCACTTT. It yields the protein CASSQGGTGNSPLHF.

This clone was seen once. The CDR3 loop is CASSPAARQETQYF. CDR3 DNA: TGTGCCAGCAGCCCAGCGGCGCGCCAAGAGACCCAGTACTTC. J is TRBJ2-5 and V is TRBV7-9; possible D gene TRBD2, 5 bases. The V gene lost 5 bases and the J gene lost 1 base, with 11 bases spanning the gap. The CDR3 is made up of 14 amino acids. The germline V gene has CDR1 SEHNR and CDR2 FQNEAQ (reference sequence).

The rearrangement links TRBV3-1 (or the pseudogene TRBV3-2) to TRBJ2-5; 7 positions agree with TRBD2. This CDR3 contains 17 residues. Per the germline V gene, CDR1 is LGHDT and CDR2 is YNNKEL (reference sequence). With 4 bases clipped from V and 1 base from J, the junction kept 12 bases outside the gene matches. The CDR3 loop is CASSPLWGTGGQETQYF. The CDR3 DNA follows: TGTGCCAGCAGCCCTCTCTGGGGGACGGGGGGCCAAGAGACCCAGTACTTC.

The rearrangement joins TRBV7-6 to TRBJ2-1; 11 bases agree with TRBD1. J was trimmed by 5 bases and V by 3 bases; bases with no gene match: 3. The CDR3 is made up of 15 amino acids. CDR1 is SGHVS, CDR2 FNYEAQ, per germline. This CDR3 reads CASSFRDRGNNEQFF. CDR3 bases: TGTGCCAGCAGCTTTCGGGACAGGGGGAACAATGAGCAGTTCTTC. The full variable domain, completed using reference TRBV7-6 and TRBJ2-1, is GAGVSQSPRYKVTKRGQDVALRCDPISGHVSLYWYRQALGQGPEFLTYFNYEAQQDKSGLPNDRFSAERPEGSISTLTIQRTEQRDSAMYRCASSFRDRGNNEQFFGPGTRLTVL.

The chain is built from TRBV10-3 and TRBJ1-5, with 10 bases fitting TRBD1. J gave up 2 bases and V 2 bases, and 0 bases lay outside the gene matches. The CDR3 length is 15 residues. Germline V gives CDR1 ENHRY, CDR2 SYGVKD. CDR3 loop: CAISEGQGGNQPQHF. The CDR3 nucleotides read TGTGCCATCAGTGAGGGACAGGGGGGCAATCAGCCCCAGCATTTT.

V and J are TRBV6-5 and TRBJ1-2; 10 positions match TRBD1. J gave up 3 bases and V 6 bases, and 7 bases lay outside the gene matches. Germline V lookup: CDR1 MNHEY, CDR2 SVGAGI. This CDR3 is built from 15 residues. The CDR3 region is CASSQRDRGDYGYTF. The CDR3 region has the DNA TGTGCCAGCAGCCAACGGGACAGGGGTGACTATGGCTACACCTTC.

The genes are TRBV5-6 and TRBJ2-7; 9 bases map to TRBD1. This CDR3 region has 15 residues. V lost 5 bases and J lost 1; bases outside the gene matches: 7. The germline V gene has CDR1 SGHDT and CDR2 YYEEEE. CDR3 sequence: CASRGGQGFSYEQYF. The CDR3 DNA is TGTGCCAGCAGGGGGGGACAGGGCTTTTCCTACGAGCAGTACTTC.

This chain connects TRBV7-2 to TRBJ2-5, with 7 positions matching TRBD2. V gave up 5 bases and J gave up 5 bases; unmatched junction bases: 5. Looked up from germline, CDR1 is SGHTA and CDR2 is FQGNSA. The CDR3 sequence is 13 residues long. Written as DNA, the CDR3 is TGTGCCAGCAGCCCCGGACTAGTGGAGACCCAGTACTTC. Its protein is CASSPGLVETQYF.

This sequence joins TRBV16 and TRBJ1-6; TRBD1 aligns across 7 bases. J was trimmed by 10 bases and V by 3 bases; bases with no gene match: 9. The CDR3 length is 15 residues. CDR1 and CDR2 (germline): KGHSY, FQNENV. The CDR3 sequence: CASSQRAGGRSPLHF. The CDR3 DNA reads TGTGCCAGCAGCCAGAGGGCAGGGGGAAGGTCACCCCTCCACTTT.

This sequence joins TRBV4-1 and TRBJ2-7; D call uncertain. The CDR3 covers 13 residues. Germline values: CDR1 MGHRA, CDR2 YSYEKL. With 4 bases removed from V and 3 bases from J, the gap between germline ends came to 10 bases. The CDR3, as DNA: TGCGCCAGCAGCCCTCGGCCGGGCTACGAGCAGTACTTC. It yields the protein CASSPRPGYEQYF.

This chain joins TRBV5-1 and TRBJ1-2; 7 nucleotides align to TRBD1. CDR3 length: 15 amino acids. Trimming at V came to 4 bases and at J to 4 bases, leaving 10 bases not matched to a gene. Germline V gives CDR1 SGHRS, CDR2 YFSETQ. CDR3 DNA sequence: TGCGCCAGCAGCCTGGGACAGCCGGAGATCTATGGCTACACCTTC. This encodes CASSLGQPEIYGYTF.

The chain couples TRBV2 to TRBJ1-2; maybe TRBD1 (5 bases). This CDR3 is built from 12 residues. Germline V lookup: CDR1 SNHLY, CDR2 FYNNEI. V was cut by 6 bases and J by 4 bases, with 9 bases left in between. In DNA form, the CDR3 reads TGTGCCAGCAGCGGGACTCTCTATGGCTACACCTTC. Its protein product is CASSGTLYGYTF.

This clone was detected only a few times. The rearrangement links TRBV27 to TRBJ1-1; 10 bases match TRBD1. Germline assignment: CDR1 MNHEY and CDR2 SMNVEV (reference sequence). Germline trimming cut 5 bases from V and 7 bases from J; bases unmatched to any gene: 4. This CDR3 is 13 amino acids long. As DNA, the CDR3 is TGTGCCAGCAGTAGACAGGGGGCTAATGAAGCTTTCTTT. It translates to CASSRQGANEAFF.